The 30 T cell receptor beta chains reported below all come from one sample, sequenced in a study of T cells in Graves' hyperthyroidism and ophthalmopathy. Template material for amplifying TCR beta CDR3 regions consisted of RNA transcripts. In the first-round RT-PCR of the TCR CDR3, the HTBI primer set was used. TCRdb reprocessed the multiplex PCR reads via MiXCR and lists one record per CDR3 protein. The data hold over 500,000 distinct CDR3 sequences, with around 50% observed a single time. Source material: peripheral blood or thyroid tissue (not recorded which). The origin of the receptors is an adult woman with Graves' disease, either hyperthyroidism or ophthalmopathy (not recorded which).

This clonotype occurred once. The chain combines TRBV7-3 with TRBJ2-7; no reliable D call. The CDR3 loop spans 16 amino acids. The germline gives CDR1 SGHTA, CDR2 FQGTGA. Trimming took off 0 bases at V and 2 bases at J, with 14 bases between the two ends. CDR3 residues: CASSLTLVTSAYEQYF. The CDR3 DNA reads TGTGCCAGCAGCTTAACTTTGGTTACCAGTGCCTACGAGCAGTACTTC.

The chain employs TRBV7-9 and TRBJ2-2; 9 bases are a match to TRBD2. V trimming: 5 bases; J trimming: 3 bases; junction bases outside the gene matches: 10. The CDR3 runs 17 residues. Germline V gene lookup returns CDR1 SEHNR and CDR2 FQNEAQ (reference sequence). The DNA of the CDR3 is TGTGCCAGCAGCCCCCAAAAGACTAGCGGATACACCGGGGAGCTGTTTTTT. It specifies CASSPQKTSGYTGELFF.

This chain connects TRBV20-1 to TRBJ1-6; D might be TRBD1 (6 bases). V was clipped by 6 bases and J by 7 bases, with 19 bases between them. The germline V gene encodes CDR1 DFQATT and CDR2 SNEGSKA (reference sequence). CDR3 length: 15 residues. DNA for the CDR3: TGCAGTGCAATGGTCGGGGTTGGGGGCAATTCACCCCTCCACTTT. This translates into CSAMVGVGGNSPLHF.

The chain carries TRBV29-1 and TRBJ2-5; 7 nucleotides line up with TRBD2. The germline gives CDR1 SQVTM, CDR2 ANQGSEA. This CDR3 has 14 residues. V lost 0 bases, J lost 5 bases, and 6 bases stayed unmatched. The CDR3 nucleotides read TGCAGCGTTGAAGATCGGGCGGGAGTGGAGACCCAGTACTTC. Protein sequence: CSVEDRAGVETQYF.

This clonotype showed up just a few times. The gene calls are TRBV7-9 and TRBJ1-3; D remains unclear. The CDR3 runs 15 residues. V was clipped by 1 base and J by 0 bases, with 7 bases between them. CDR1 and CDR2 from the germline V gene are SEHNR and FQNEAQ (reference sequence). CDR3 nucleotide sequence: TGTGCCAGCAGCTTAGACCAGGTCTCTGGAAACACCATATATTTT. It translates to CASSLDQVSGNTIYF. Full variable domain (missing parts from reference TRBV7-9 and TRBJ1-3): DTGVSQNPRHKITKRGQNVTFRCDPISEHNRLYWYRQTLGQGPEFLTYFQNEAQLEKSRLLSDRFSAERPKGSFSTLEIQRTEQGDSAMYLCASSLDQVSGNTIYFGEGSWLTVV.

The chain links TRBV19 to TRBJ1-2, with D possibly TRBD1 on 6 matching bases. The CDR3 extends over 19 amino acids. Trimming cost V 6 bases and J 5 bases, with 31 bases left between them. Per the germline V gene, CDR1 is LNHDA and CDR2 is SQIVND (reference sequence). CDR3 DNA sequence: TGTGCCAGTAGCCATGCGCCCGGGCAGGGGTCACAGGAACCATATGGCTACACCTTC. This translates into CASSHAPGQGSQEPYGYTF.

The V and J genes are TRBV19 and TRBJ2-2; TRBD1 might be the D (5 bases). The CDR3 is 15 amino acids. Per germline, CDR1 LNHDA and CDR2 SQIVND (reference sequence). Trimming removed 7 bases at V and 4 bases at J, with 16 bases between. CDR3 bases: TGTGCCAGTAATGGTGGGCAGGGATTCACCGGGGAGCTGTTTTTT. Its translation: CASNGGQGFTGELFF. Drawing the rest from reference TRBV19 and TRBJ2-2, the complete variable domain is DGGITQSPKYLFRKEGQNVTLSCEQNLNHDAMYWYRQDPGQGLRLIYYSQIVNDFQKGDIAEGYSVSREKKESFPLTVTSAQKNPTAFYLCASNGGQGFTGELFFGEGSRLTVL.

This chain links TRBV7-9 with TRBJ2-5, with D perhaps matching TRBD2 (5 bases). V dropped 3 bases and J dropped 7 bases, with 6 bases sitting between them. Germline-derived CDR1 and CDR2 are SEHNR and FQNEAQ (reference sequence). The CDR3 consists of 11 residues. The CDR3 loop is CASSFEGTQYF. In nucleotides, the CDR3 is TGTGCCAGCAGCTTCGAGGGGACCCAGTACTTC.

The chain employs TRBV29-1 and TRBJ1-4, with a weak D call TRBD1 (6 bases). Per the germline V gene, CDR1 is SQVTM and CDR2 is ANQGSEA. V lost 4 bases and J 0 bases, leaving 6 bases between the germline ends. CDR3 length equals 13 residues. CDR3 nucleotides: TGCAGCGTTGCAGGGGCAACTAATGAAAAACTGTTTTTT. The encoded protein is CSVAGATNEKLFF.

The chain carries TRBV27 and TRBJ1-5, with D hard to call. Germline V CDR1 and CDR2: MNHEY, SMNVEV (reference sequence). Trimming took 1 base from V and 3 from J, leaving 7 bases between them. The CDR3 sequence is 14 residues long. CDR3 sequence reads: CASSLWANNQPQHF. CDR3 nucleotides: TGTGCCAGCAGTTTATGGGCCAACAATCAGCCCCAGCATTTT.

There are many counts of this clonotype. This chain connects TRBV4-3 to TRBJ1-1; D is perhaps TRBD1 (5 bases). V lost 1 base to trimming and J lost 4 bases, with 16 bases between them. The germline gives CDR1 LGHNA, CDR2 YSLEER. The CDR3 has 16 amino acids. This CDR3 is CASSQGSGGGGTEAFF. In DNA, the CDR3 is TGCGCCAGCAGCCAAGGGTCTGGGGGAGGTGGCACTGAAGCTTTCTTT.

This clonotype occurred many times. The chain has TRBV5-5 and TRBJ1-1; D unresolved. The CDR3 covers 14 residues. V was clipped by 1 base and J by 1 base, with 8 bases between them. The germline gives CDR1 SGHKS, CDR2 YYEKEE (reference sequence). In nucleotides, the CDR3 is TGTGCCAGCAGCTTGTTACGGCAGAACACTGAAGCTTTCTTT. Encoded protein: CASSLLRQNTEAFF.

This clonotype was seen many times. The chain has TRBV29-1 and TRBJ1-3; TRBD1 matches 7 bases. The CDR3 totals 13 residues. CDR1 is SQVTM and CDR2 is ANQGSEA in the germline V gene. Trimming removed 6 bases from V and 0 bases from J; junction bases left unmatched: 2. CDR3 nucleotide sequence: TGCAGCGTGGGACAGACCTCTGGAAACACCATATATTTT. As protein: CSVGQTSGNTIYF.

The rearrangement links TRBV29-1 to TRBJ1-6; 7 bases line up with TRBD1. CDR3 length: 14 amino acids. Germline assignment: CDR1 SQVTM and CDR2 ANQGSEA. V gave up 8 bases and J gave up 4 bases; unmatched junction bases: 8. Written as DNA, the CDR3 is TGCAGCATGTGGGACAGTGCTTATAATTCACCCCTCCACTTT. Its translation is CSMWDSAYNSPLHF.

This clonotype was counted only a few times. The chain is built from TRBV2 and TRBJ1-2; the match to TRBD1 covers 7 bases. Trimming took 5 bases from V and 4 from J; bases not matched to a gene: 7. Germline V gene sequence: CDR1 SNHLY, CDR2 FYNNEI. The CDR3 is 14 residues long. The CDR3 DNA reads TGTGCCAGCAGTCCTGACAGGGAAGGCTATGGCTACACCTTC. Protein product: CASSPDREGYGYTF.

The table lists this clonotype with many counts. A read error may produce the germline difference seen at one junction end. V gene TRBV10-3 combines with J gene TRBJ1-1; D is uncertain. The CDR3 is 11 amino acids. CDR1 is ENHRY and CDR2 is SYGVKD in the germline V gene. CDR3 residues: CTISEFREAFF. CDR3 coding DNA: TGTACCATCAGTGAGTTCAGGGAAGCTTTCTTT.

The chain joins TRBV2 to TRBJ1-6, with D possibly matching TRBD1 (5 bases). CDR1 and CDR2 (germline): SNHLY, FYNNEI. Trimming removed 4 bases from V and 9 bases from J, with 10 bases in between. The CDR3 length is 13 residues. The CDR3 sequence is CASSGDRTSPLHF. The CDR3 nucleotides read TGTGCCAGCAGTGGAGACAGAACTTCACCCCTCCACTTT. Full variable domain (outside the CDR3, taken from reference TRBV2 and TRBJ1-6): EPEVTQTPSHQVTQMGQEVILRCVPISNHLYFYWYRQILGQKVEFLVSFYNNEISEKSEIFDDQFSVERPDGSNFTLKIRSTKLEDSAMYFCASSGDRTSPLHFGNGTRLTVT.

The chain links TRBV24-1 to TRBJ2-3; TRBD1 might be the D (5 bases). Deletions cut 7 bases from V and 2 bases from J, with 12 bases between. This CDR3 has 14 residues. CDR1 and CDR2 (germline): KGHDR, SFDVKD. CDR3 sequence (DNA): TGTGCCACCAGGGGCGACAGAAACACAGATACGCAGTATTTT. Translation: CATRGDRNTDTQYF.

This clonotype came up many times. The chain employs TRBV20-1 and TRBJ1-2, with D uncertain. This CDR3 has 11 amino acids. In germline, CDR1 is DFQATT, CDR2 SNEGSKA (reference sequence). V dropped 3 bases and J dropped 3 bases, with 5 bases sitting between them. The CDR3 region has the DNA TGCAGTGCTAGTGGCGACTATGGCTACACCTTC. It is translated as CSASGDYGYTF.

V and J are TRBV7-9 and TRBJ2-7; D is undetermined. With 5 bases removed from V and 2 bases from J, the gap between germline ends came to 10 bases. Germline V gives CDR1 SEHNR, CDR2 FQNEAQ (reference sequence). This CDR3 has 13 residues. The CDR3 region has the DNA TGTGCCAGCAGCCACCGGCTCACCTACGAGCAGTACTTC. The encoded protein is CASSHRLTYEQYF.

Points on this clonotype: Its ends do not fully match the called genes, so a read error is possible. The rearrangement joins TRBV10-3 to TRBJ1-2; 10 nucleotides line up with TRBD1. Germline CDR1 and CDR2: ENHRY and SYGVKD. This CDR3 spans 15 amino acids. CDR3: CASSEESTGGSGYTF. The CDR3 nucleotides read TGTGCCAGCAGTGAAGAATCGACAGGGGGCAGCGGCTACACCTTC.

This clonotype appeared many times. The chain links TRBV28 to TRBJ1-1; D remains ambiguous. The CDR3 is made up of 12 amino acids. Trimming removed 2 bases at V and 0 bases at J, with 1 base between. Germline CDR1 and CDR2: MDHEN and SYDVKM. CDR3 DNA: TGTGCCAGCAGTTTACTGAACACTGAAGCTTTCTTT. Its protein is CASSLLNTEAFF.

CDR3 nucleotides: TGTGCCAGCAGCTTCCACGTGGGGCGAGAGACCCAGTACTTC. Protein: CASSFHVGRETQYF. The rearrangement joins TRBV2 to TRBJ2-5; D possibly corresponds to TRBD1 (5 bases). V was clipped by 6 bases and J by 4 bases, with 15 bases between them. Germline V gene data show CDR1 as SNHLY and CDR2 as FYNNEI. This CDR3 has 14 residues.

The V call is TRBV7-3, the J call TRBJ2-5; 8 positions match TRBD2. V trimming: 5 bases; J trimming: 5 bases; junction bases outside the gene matches: 13. The CDR3 has 16 residues. Germline assignment: CDR1 SGHTA and CDR2 FQGTGA. CDR3 region: CASSQDGTSDRETQYF. The CDR3 DNA sequence: TGTGCCAGCAGCCAGGACGGGACTAGTGATCGGGAGACCCAGTACTTC.

The rearrangement links TRBV7-2 to TRBJ1-5; D might be TRBD1 (5 bases). V lost 3 bases, J lost 6 bases, and 18 bases lay in between. This CDR3 region has 16 residues. Germline V gene data show CDR1 as SGHTA and CDR2 as FQGNSA. CDR3 nucleotide sequence: TGTGCCAGCAGCTTCGGGGGAAGCCTGGGTAGTCAGCCCCAGCATTTT. As protein: CASSFGGSLGSQPQHF. The whole variable domain, remainder taken from reference TRBV7-2 and TRBJ1-5, is GAGVSQSPSNKVTEKGKDVELRCDPISGHTALYWYRQSLGQGLEFLIYFQGNSAPDKSGLPSDRFSAERTGGSVSTLTIQRTQQEDSAVYLCASSFGGSLGSQPQHFGDGTRLSIL.

Only a few counts were recorded for this clonotype. The rearrangement uses TRBV19 and TRBJ1-1, with 8 bases fitting TRBD1. There are 14 residues in the CDR3. V was pared by 6 bases and J by 2 bases, with 5 bases of the junction left unmatched. Germline V gene sequence: CDR1 LNHDA, CDR2 SQIVND (reference sequence). Here the CDR3 reads CASSHQGANTEAFF. The CDR3 DNA reads TGTGCCAGTAGCCACCAGGGGGCTAACACTGAAGCTTTCTTT.

This clonotype was found many times. This chain links TRBV19 with TRBJ1-1; D is uncertain. The CDR3 is 14 amino acids. V was clipped by 1 base and J by 4 bases, with 10 bases between them. Germline V gene data show CDR1 as LNHDA and CDR2 as SQIVND (reference sequence). CDR3 nucleotide sequence: TGTGCCAGTAGTATAGGAGGAGGGTCCACTGAAGCTTTCTTT. It encodes CASSIGGGSTEAFF.

This rearrangement joins TRBV20-1 to TRBJ1-2; 8 bases fit TRBD1. Germline trimming cut 3 bases from V and 7 bases from J; bases unmatched to any gene: 16. CDR1 is DFQATT, CDR2 SNEGSKA, per germline (reference sequence). This CDR3 is built from 16 residues. CDR3 DNA sequence: TGCAGTGCTAGTAGGGCAGGGGGCCGGTCGTCGGGTGGCTACACCTTC. It is translated as CSASRAGGRSSGGYTF.

On this clonotype: A read error is possible here, since a much larger clone lies one base away. The chain employs TRBV5-1 and TRBJ1-1, with D possibly TRBD1 on 6 matching bases. The CDR3 runs to 13 residues. Germline CDR1 and CDR2: SGHRS and YFSETQ. Written as DNA, the CDR3 is TGCGCCGGCAGCTTGGGGGCTGGGACTGAAGCTTTCTTT. Translated: CAGSLGAGTEAFF.

In its sample, this clonotype was seen a few times. The V gene is TRBV25-1, the J gene TRBJ1-1, with 8 positions matching TRBD1. Trimming removed 5 bases from V and 0 bases from J; junction bases left unmatched: 11. The germline V gene encodes CDR1 MGHDK and CDR2 SYGVNS. The CDR3 is made up of 17 amino acids. The CDR3 spells CASSLGPGQGMNTEAFF. DNA of the CDR3: TGTGCCAGCAGTCTCGGCCCCGGACAGGGCATGAACACTGAAGCTTTCTTT.